This is a list of T cell receptor beta chains from one sample in a study of neoadjuvant anti-PD-1 for oral cavity cancer. The protocol was immunoSEQ multiplex PCR, while the TCRdb copy is restricted to in-frame clones and leaves out a portion. In the table there are some 22,000 clones, 27% of which are singletons. Sequencing used tumor tissue, obtained after nivolumab (anti-PD-1) treatment. These receptors were obtained from a person aged 35-79 years with oral cavity squamous cell carcinoma. Both conserved end residues are trimmed from each CDR3. The order of the fields is clone size, V gene, J gene, CDR3 protein. Size is stated for part of the rows, as once, few or many counts, or as a class when the clone is expanded.

size: few; V: TRBV18; J: TRBJ1-2; CDR3: ASSPVGDYGYT
size: few; V: TRBV6-1; J: TRBJ2-7; CDR3: ASTGLRGNHYEQY
size: -; V: TRBV11-2; J: TRBJ1-6; CDR3: ASSPPGQGSRLSSPLH
size: few; V: TRBV27; J: TRBJ2-3; CDR3: ASSQIPGTQY
size: -; V: TRBV5-1; J: TRBJ2-3; CDR3: ASSLESTSAGVYTQY
size: many; V: TRBV7-6; J: TRBJ2-1; CDR3: ASSSSGGNEQF
size: -; V: TRBV5-5; J: TRBJ2-5; CDR3: ASRSRFGGAEETQY
size: few; V: TRBV29-1; J: TRBJ2-6; CDR3: SVTQSGANVLT
size: -; V: TRBV12-5; J: TRBJ1-1; CDR3: ASGRVLWNTEAF
size: -; V: TRBV4-2; J: TRBJ1-6; CDR3: ASSQARGTGNSPLH
size: few; V: TRBV2; J: TRBJ1-2; CDR3: ASSADNYGYT
size: few; V: TRBV7-8; J: TRBJ1-5; CDR3: ASSLVPRGGNQPQH
size: -; V: TRBV10-2; J: TRBJ2-1; CDR3: ASTSGTSGYNEQF
size: -; V: TRBV28; J: TRBJ1-2; CDR3: ASSTTGNTDGYT
size: few; V: TRBV4-1; J: TRBJ2-6; CDR3: ASSLGPEVGANVLT
size: few; V: TRBV6-5; J: TRBJ2-2; CDR3: ASLGGNTGELF
size: many; V: TRBV10-3; J: TRBJ1-1; CDR3: AIRTTGAADTEAF
size: -; V: TRBV28; J: TRBJ1-2; CDR3: ASSFPGQGHGYT
size: -; V: TRBV12-5; J: TRBJ2-3; CDR3: ASGQPWTSFDTQY
size: few; V: TRBV7-9; J: TRBJ1-2; CDR3: ASRRDVYGYT
size: -; V: TRBV9; J: TRBJ2-1; CDR3: ASSVVGGTYNEQF
size: -; V: TRBV9; J: TRBJ1-6; CDR3: ASSARDGGNSPLH
size: few; V: TRBV6-1; J: TRBJ2-7; CDR3: ASSQSQGPWHEQY
size: -; V: TRBV28; J: TRBJ2-2; CDR3: ASSLGVGQRNTGELF
size: many; V: TRBV6-6; J: TRBJ1-5; CDR3: ASSPQWARDQPQH
size: -; V: TRBV5-6; J: TRBJ1-1; CDR3: ASSPGPGSTEAF
size: few; V: TRBV28; J: TRBJ1-5; CDR3: ASSFYTGQNQPQH
size: many; V: TRBV6-6; J: TRBJ1-2; CDR3: ASSHVDRVYGYT
size: many; V: TRBV14; J: TRBJ1-2; CDR3: ASSQARGHGYT
size: -; V: TRBV9; J: TRBJ2-1; CDR3: ASSDDGTYNEQF
size: -; V: TRBV27; J: TRBJ1-5; CDR3: ASSDGPLWQPQH
size: few; V: TRBV7-6; J: TRBJ2-3; CDR3: ASSLSGNTDTQY